Listed here is a single T cell receptor (beta chain). These data come from a study of TIL therapy for anti-PD-1-resistant metastatic lung cancer. Study summary: Median tumor PD-L1 proportion score was under 7.5%.

Time point described: pre-treatment sample, taken before nivolumab and TIL therapy. Pleural nodules or supraclavicular lymph nodes made up most of the excised metastases sampled. Tumor harvest preceded PD-1/PD-L1 blockade, followed by nivolumab treatment. The libraries were made with immunoSEQ v3. Sequencing depth was approximately 2 million read pairs for survey level, about 5-6.5 million for deep. The repertoire was sequenced with immunoSEQ multiplex PCR; TCRdb's copy has only in-frame clones and lacks some. This sample has 20,000 to 30,000 clones, with 55% to 80% found just once. CDR1 SGHVS and CDR2 FQNEAQ come from the germline V gene. The CDR3 contains 13 residues.

J is TRBJ2-5 and V is TRBV7-8; D is possibly TRBD2 (5 bases). Gene TRBJ2-7 matches the end of the DNA better, so the J call may be wrong. This clonotype was obtained from a person aged 25 to 85 with non-small cell lung cancer. Sequencing was performed on tumor tissue, taken at baseline. The CDR3 reads CASRLVTETEQYF. Here the CDR3 DNA reads TGTGCCAGCAGACTAGTAACTGAAACCGAGCAGTACTTC.